This T cell receptor beta chain was found in a study of Ad26.COV2.S vaccination and SARS-CoV-2 variants. The method was immunoSEQ multiplex PCR; TCRdb's version includes in-frame clones alone and lacks a portion of them. The data show about 400,000 clones, 80% to 95% seen once. The treatment was: roughly 18 received Ad26.COV2.S at low or high dose, single or two shots; several received placebo; per-sample allocation not given. Samples were taken on day 63 after the first vaccine or placebo injection. At a Boston site, the person donating was an adult of 18-55 years. Sequenced here: peripheral blood, sampled in a trial of Ad26.COV2.S vaccine versus placebo. The clonotype originates from a person between 18 and 65 years old who received the Ad26.COV2.S COVID-19 vaccine or a placebo.

CDR3 DNA sequence: TGCGCCAGCAGCCAAACGAAGGCGCAGGGCTGGGAGCAGTACTTC. As protein: CASSQTKAQGWEQYF. This rearrangement joins TRBV4-3 to TRBJ2-7; TRBD1 is a possible D gene (5 bases). Per germline, CDR1 LGHNA and CDR2 YSLEER. The CDR3 loop spans 15 amino acids. V gave up 2 bases and J gave up 7 bases, with 18 bases separating them.